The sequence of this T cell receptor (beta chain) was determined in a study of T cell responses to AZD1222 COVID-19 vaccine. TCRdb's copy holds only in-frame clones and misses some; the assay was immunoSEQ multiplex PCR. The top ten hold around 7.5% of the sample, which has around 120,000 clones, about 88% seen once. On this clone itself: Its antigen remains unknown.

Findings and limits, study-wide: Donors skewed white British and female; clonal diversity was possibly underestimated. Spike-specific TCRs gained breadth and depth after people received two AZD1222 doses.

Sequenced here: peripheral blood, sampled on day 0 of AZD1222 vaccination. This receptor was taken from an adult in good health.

The CDR3, as DNA: TGTGCCAGCACAGGGGACACCGGGGAGCTGTTTTTT. Translation: CASTGDTGELFF. The rearrangement uses TRBV12-3 or TRBV12-4 and TRBJ2-2; D may be TRBD1 (6 bases). V was cut by 7 bases and J by 3 bases, with 6 bases left in between. The CDR3 length is 12 residues.